The 2 T cell receptor gamma chains presented below share a single source sample, sequenced in a study of gamma delta lymphoproliferative disorders and STAT genes. TCRdb re-analyzed the multiplex PCR reads via CATT. There are just under 2,500 gamma-chain clones in the sample; about 9.3% occur only once, and 9.4% lies in the top ten. The receptor sequences were amplified from genomic DNA of peripheral blood mononuclear cells. Material for sequencing was blood. The receptors derive from a human donor in good health.

This clone has a handful of counts. The limits of the CDR3 on the DNA are not certain, so only TCRdb's listed CDR3 is given. The J segment was not called; the V segment is TRGV11. TRGV11 is labeled an ORF, and its function is uncertain. The CDR3 adds up to 18 amino acids, both ends counted. This CDR3 reads CTTVPAGGGAATGWFKIF.

By proportion, this clone is medium-sized. The chain carries TRGV10 and TRGJP1. As TCRdb names no J gene, one was assigned here on the basis of a DNA match to germline. TRGV10 is placed among ORFs of uncertain function. The CDR3 has 16 amino acids. V lost 8 bases and J lost 0; bases outside the gene matches: 10. CDR3 protein: CAAWDYSHTTGWFKIF. The DNA for the CDR3 is TGTGCTGCGTGGGATTATTCGCATACCACTGGTTGGTTCAAGATATTT.